These T cell receptor beta chains were read from a single sample in a study of T-cell reconstitution after alpha-beta-depleted transplantation in children. TCRdb redid the calling of the PCR reads with MiXCR, one entry per CDR3 protein. This table has about 410,000 distinct CDR3 sequences, around 20% appearing once. The material was PBMCs from the stem cell graft donor, obtained from the stem cell graft. These receptors were obtained from a human donor who donated a stem cell graft to a child with acute myeloid leukemia. CDR3s include the opening cysteine and the closing phenylalanine or tryptophan. The D gene is left open where the match is weak. Some rows have no size entry. The others give once, few or many, or a class for an expanded clone.

J gene,clone size,D gene,V gene,CDR3 DNA,CDR3 protein
TRBJ2-7,NA,TRBD2,TRBV15,TGTGCCACCAGCAGTGGGACTAGCGGGAGGGCCTACGAGCAGTACTTC,CATSSGTSGRAYEQYF
TRBJ2-7,NA,NA,TRBV5-6,TGTGCCAGCCGCCAGCGAGCGCTTTCGCACGAGCAGTACTTC,CASRQRALSHEQYF
TRBJ2-1,many,TRBD1,TRBV5-1,TGCGCCAGCAGCTTGATAGGACAGGGGAGATACAATGAGCAGTTCTTC,CASSLIGQGRYNEQFF
TRBJ2-7,few,TRBD1,TRBV9,TGTGCCAGCATCGAGGACAGGGGGGGATCCTACGAGCAGTACTTC,CASIEDRGGSYEQYF
TRBJ2-3,NA,TRBD2,TRBV10-3,TGTGCCATCAGTGAGAGTAAACTAGCGGGCACAGATACGCAGTATTTT,CAISESKLAGTDTQYF
TRBJ2-1,many,TRBD2,TRBV5-5,TGTGCCAGCAGCCCAGGACAGGCTTGGACTAGCGGATACAATGAGCAGTTCTTC,CASSPGQAWTSGYNEQFF
TRBJ2-7,NA,NA,TRBV4-1,TGCGCCAGCAGCCAAGAGACGGGTGAGCAGTACTTC,CASSQETGEQYF
TRBJ2-5,many,TRBD1,TRBV7-2,TGTGCCAGCAACCGACAGGGTACTAACCAAGAGACCCAGTACTTC,CASNRQGTNQETQYF
TRBJ1-1,NA,NA,TRBV29-1,TGCAGCGGCAAGCAGGGGAACACTGAAGCTTTCTTT,CSGKQGNTEAFF
TRBJ2-5,few,TRBD2,TRBV10-3,TGTGCCATCAGGGCATCGACCGGGACTAGCGGTTTGGAGACCCAGTACTTC,CAIRASTGTSGLETQYF
TRBJ2-2,NA,NA,TRBV5-1,TGCGCCAGCAGCTGGCGTTCAGGGATGAACACCGGGGAGCTGTTTTTT,CASSWRSGMNTGELFF
TRBJ2-3,NA,NA,TRBV20-1,TGCAGTGCTAGAGACAGCTCTAGCACAGATACGCAGTATTTT,CSARDSSSTDTQYF
TRBJ2-7,many,NA,TRBV25-1,TGTGCCAGCAGTGGGACGGCTACCTACGAGCAGTACTTC,CASSGTATYEQYF
TRBJ1-1,few,NA,TRBV12-3/TRBV12-4,TGTGCCAGCAGTTCCATGTCCGGGGGAGGCACTGAAGCTTTCTTT,CASSSMSGGGTEAFF
TRBJ2-3,few,NA,TRBV9,TGTGCCAGCAGCGTAGAAGGCTATGTGACTAAGGCAGATACGCAGTATTTT,CASSVEGYVTKADTQYF